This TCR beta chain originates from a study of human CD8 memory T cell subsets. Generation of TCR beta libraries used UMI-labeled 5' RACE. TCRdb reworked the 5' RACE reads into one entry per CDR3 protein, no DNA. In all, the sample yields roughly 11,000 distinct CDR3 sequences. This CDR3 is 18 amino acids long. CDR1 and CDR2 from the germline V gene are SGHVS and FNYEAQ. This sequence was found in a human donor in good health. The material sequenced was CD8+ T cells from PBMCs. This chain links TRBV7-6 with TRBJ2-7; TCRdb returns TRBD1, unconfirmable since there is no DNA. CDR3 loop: CASSLAHPGEGLLYEQYF.